One sample yielded the 20 T cell receptor beta chains listed below, sequenced in a study of cytomegalovirus exposure and HLA in healthy donors. Both 60 Vbeta primers and 13 Jbeta primers went into the PCR. Clones were read by immunoSEQ multiplex PCR, and TCRdb kept only the in-frame ones, dropping some. The sample has about 15,000 clones; roughly 60% are singletons. Specimen: PBMCs. These receptors originate from a woman aged 45 to 65 in good health and CMV-seropositive.

The chain couples TRBV29-1 to TRBJ1-1; 8 nucleotides line up with TRBD1. After removal of 6 bases from V and 4 bases from J, the junction contained 4 bases not matched to a gene. The germline gives CDR1 SQVTM, CDR2 ANQGSEA. This CDR3 contains 12 residues. CDR3 amino acids: CSVRRGPTEAFF. The CDR3 DNA reads as TGCAGCGTCCGCAGGGGGCCCACTGAAGCTTTCTTT.

The rearrangement uses TRBV29-1 and TRBJ1-2, with TRBD1 as a possible D gene (5 bases). Germline CDR1 is SQVTM and CDR2 is ANQGSEA. Deletions cut 5 bases from V and 7 bases from J, with 14 bases between. The CDR3 consists of 12 residues. CDR3 DNA sequence: TGCAGCGTTTCGGAGGGTGGGGCTGGCTACACCTTC. This encodes CSVSEGGAGYTF.

The V and J genes are TRBV29-1 and TRBJ2-3, with 13 bases fitting TRBD2. Trimming cost V 2 bases and J 2 bases; bases outside gene matches: 4. This CDR3 has 16 residues. In germline, CDR1 is SQVTM, CDR2 ANQGSEA. The CDR3, as DNA: TGCAGCGTTGAATTAGGGACTAGCGGGGACACAGATACGCAGTATTTT. The encoded protein is CSVELGTSGDTDTQYF.

The chain carries TRBV29-1 and TRBJ2-7, with D possibly matching TRBD1 (6 bases). The germline CDR1 and CDR2 sequences are SQVTM and ANQGSEA. The CDR3 has 12 amino acids. The V end was cut by 4 bases, the J end by 2 bases, with 9 bases between. The CDR3 nucleotides are TGCAGCGTTGGCAGGGGCCCCTACGAGCAGTACTTC. It codes for CSVGRGPYEQYF.

The V gene is TRBV19, the J gene TRBJ1-2; D unresolved. This CDR3 spans 11 amino acids. Trimming pared 7 bases from V and 4 bases from J, leaving 7 bases between. Germline lookup yields CDR1 LNHDA and CDR2 SQIVND (reference sequence). CDR3 loop: CASTRGYGYTF. CDR3 nucleotides: TGTGCCAGTACCCGGGGCTATGGCTACACCTTC.

The gene calls are TRBV30 and TRBJ2-7; 7 nucleotides agree with TRBD2. Trimming at V came to 1 base and at J to 3 bases, leaving 0 bases not matched to a gene. Looked up from germline, CDR1 is GTSNPN and CDR2 is SVGIG (reference sequence). The CDR3 sequence is 12 residues long. CDR3 protein: CAWSGGGYEQYF. DNA of the CDR3: TGTGCCTGGAGTGGGGGGGGCTACGAGCAGTACTTC.

The chain employs TRBV7-3 and TRBJ2-3; 7 nucleotides match TRBD2. This CDR3 is 14 amino acids long. Unmatched junction bases numbered 3, after V lost 2 bases and J lost 4 bases. CDR1 SGHTA and CDR2 FQGTGA come from the germline V gene. The CDR3 loop is CASSLGGRADTQYF. The CDR3 DNA follows: TGTGCCAGCAGCTTAGGGGGGAGGGCAGATACGCAGTATTTT.

The gene calls are TRBV29-1 and TRBJ2-1; tentative D call: TRBD2 (5 bases). Germline V gives CDR1 SQVTM, CDR2 ANQGSEA. The CDR3 totals 12 residues. V shed 5 bases and J shed 10 bases, with 15 bases lying between them. DNA for the CDR3: TGCAGCGTTTCGGGGTCGGGCGGCGAGCAGTTCTTC. Its translation: CSVSGSGGEQFF.

The chain combines TRBV7-2 with TRBJ2-5, with TRBD2 identical over 7 bases. Unmatched junction bases numbered 11, after V lost 5 bases and J lost 2 bases. The CDR3 has 16 amino acids. Germline CDR1 reads SGHTA; CDR2 reads FQGNSA. CDR3 protein: CASSQLVGGSQETQYF. The CDR3, as DNA: TGTGCCAGCAGCCAACTGGTTGGCGGGAGTCAAGAGACCCAGTACTTC.

The chain uses TRBV7-8 and TRBJ1-1; 8 bases line up with TRBD1. CDR1 and CDR2 (germline): SGHVS, FQNEAQ. With 7 bases clipped from V and 2 bases from J, the junction kept 9 bases outside the gene matches. This CDR3 region has 15 residues. The CDR3 spells CASIEWTGSNTEAFF. The CDR3 DNA is TGTGCCAGCATCGAGTGGACAGGGAGTAACACTGAAGCTTTCTTT.

The V and J genes are TRBV6-6 and TRBJ2-7, with 9 bases identical to TRBD1. Germline CDR1 is MNHNY and CDR2 is SVGAGI (reference sequence). This CDR3 region has 15 residues. Germline trimming cut 4 bases from V and 3 bases from J; bases unmatched to any gene: 7. CDR3 in DNA: TGTGCCAGCAGTTCGGGACAGGGAATCATCTACGAGCAGTACTTC. Protein: CASSSGQGIIYEQYF.

The chain recombines TRBV7-8 with TRBJ1-1, with D unclear. The length of the CDR3 is 12 residues. Germline loops: CDR1 SGHVS, CDR2 FQNEAQ. Trimming left V 8 bases short and J 1 base short, with 8 bases between. This chain's CDR3 is CASAPGNTEAFF. The CDR3 region has the DNA TGTGCCAGCGCCCCGGGGAACACTGAAGCTTTCTTT. The whole variable domain, filled in from reference TRBV7-8 and TRBJ1-1, reads GAGVSQSPRYKVAKRGQDVALRCDPISGHVSLFWYQQALGQGPEFLTYFQNEAQLDKSGLPSDRFFAERPEGSVSTLKIQRTQQEDSAVYLCASAPGNTEAFFGQGTRLTVV.

The chain has TRBV7-2 and TRBJ2-5, with a tentative D call TRBD1 (6 bases). This CDR3 is built from 14 residues. V lost 1 base to trimming and J lost 5 bases, with 11 bases between them. The germline gives CDR1 SGHTA, CDR2 FQGNSA. CDR3 sequence reads: CASSLGSRGETQYF. The CDR3 DNA follows: TGTGCCAGCAGCTTAGGATCCAGGGGCGAGACCCAGTACTTC.

V and J are TRBV4-2 and TRBJ1-4; no firm D call. Germline V gene sequence: CDR1 LGHNA, CDR2 YNFKEQ. Between the trimmed V and J ends, which lost 1 base and 6 bases, there was a span of 15 bases. The CDR3 is 16 amino acids. The CDR3 bases are TGTGCCAGCAGCCAAGTAGGTCAGGTCGGGGATGAAAAACTGTTTTTT. Translating it yields CASSQVGQVGDEKLFF.

This chain links TRBV29-1 with TRBJ1-5; D remains unclear. This CDR3 is 13 amino acids long. The germline gives CDR1 SQVTM, CDR2 ANQGSEA. V lost 3 bases to trimming and J lost 6 bases, with 12 bases between them. The CDR3 DNA reads as TGCAGCGTTGAGTTCACAGACGGTCAGCCCCAGCATTTT. It yields the protein CSVEFTDGQPQHF.

The rearrangement joins TRBV5-1 to TRBJ2-5; 7 bases line up with TRBD1. CDR3 length equals 12 residues. V shed 4 bases and J 5 bases; nucleotides not matched to a gene: 2. Germline lookup yields CDR1 SGHRS and CDR2 YFSETQ. CDR3 in DNA: TGCGCCAGCAGCCTACAGGGGGAGACCCAGTACTTC. Translation: CASSLQGETQYF.

V usage is TRBV11-2 and J usage is TRBJ2-3, with no clear D. The germline gives CDR1 SGHAT, CDR2 FQNNGV. Trimming took 5 bases from V and 0 from J, leaving 9 bases between them. The CDR3 is 14 amino acids. The CDR3 region is CASSPTLSTDTQYF. Here the CDR3 DNA reads TGTGCCAGCAGCCCGACACTGAGCACAGATACGCAGTATTTT. The entire variable domain, with the rest obtained from reference TRBV11-2 and TRBJ2-3, is as follows: EAGVAQSPRYKIIEKRQSVAFWCNPISGHATLYWYQQILGQGPKLLIQFQNNGVVDDSQLPKDRFSAERLKGVDSTLKIQPAKLEDSAVYLCASSPTLSTDTQYFGPGTRLTVL.

Concerning this clone: This likely comes from a read error, as the CDR3 has no conserved phenylalanine or tryptophan at its end. V gene TRBV29-1 combines with J gene TRBJ1-2, with 11 bases that match TRBD1. After removal of 6 bases from V and 6 bases from J, the junction contained 6 bases not matched to a gene. The CDR3 is 13 residues long. The germline CDR1 and CDR2 sequences are SQVTM and ANQGSEA. CDR3 protein: CSVGQGAVDGYTV. The CDR3 DNA follows: TGCAGCGTCGGACAGGGGGCGGTGGATGGCTACACCGTC.

V gene TRBV30 combines with J gene TRBJ1-4, with a weak D call TRBD1 (6 bases). Deletions cut 1 base from V and 0 bases from J, with 15 bases between. Germline assignment: CDR1 GTSNPN and CDR2 SVGIG (reference sequence). CDR3 length: 17 residues. CDR3 loop: CAWSDPGERATNEKLFF. The DNA for the CDR3 is TGTGCCTGGAGTGACCCAGGGGAAAGAGCAACTAATGAAAAACTGTTTTTT.

J is TRBJ1-1 and V is TRBV19; D remains unclear. The CDR3 covers 13 residues. CDR1 LNHDA and CDR2 SQIVND come from the germline V gene (reference sequence). V was trimmed by 3 bases and J by 2 bases, leaving 7 bases between them. CDR3 in amino acids: CASSIRGNTEAFF. The CDR3 DNA reads as TGTGCCAGTAGTATTCGGGGTAACACTGAAGCTTTCTTT.